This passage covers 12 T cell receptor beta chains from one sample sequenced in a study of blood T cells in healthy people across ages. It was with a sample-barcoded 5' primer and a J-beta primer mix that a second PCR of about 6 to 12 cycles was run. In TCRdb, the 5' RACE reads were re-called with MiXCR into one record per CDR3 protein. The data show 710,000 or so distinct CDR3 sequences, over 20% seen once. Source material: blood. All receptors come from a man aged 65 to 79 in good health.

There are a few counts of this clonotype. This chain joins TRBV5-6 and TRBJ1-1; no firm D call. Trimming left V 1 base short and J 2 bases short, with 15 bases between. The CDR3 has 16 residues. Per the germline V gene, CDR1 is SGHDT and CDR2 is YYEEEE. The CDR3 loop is CASSLLGGGENTEAFF. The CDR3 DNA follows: TGTGCCAGCAGCTTGCTTGGAGGTGGAGAAAACACTGAAGCTTTCTTT.

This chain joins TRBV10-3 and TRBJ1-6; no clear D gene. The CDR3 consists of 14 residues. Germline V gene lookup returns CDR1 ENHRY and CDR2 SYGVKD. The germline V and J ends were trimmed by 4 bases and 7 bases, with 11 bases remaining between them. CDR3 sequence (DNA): TGTGCCATCAGTGTGGAGGGCGGGAATTCACCCCTCCACTTT. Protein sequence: CAISVEGGNSPLHF.

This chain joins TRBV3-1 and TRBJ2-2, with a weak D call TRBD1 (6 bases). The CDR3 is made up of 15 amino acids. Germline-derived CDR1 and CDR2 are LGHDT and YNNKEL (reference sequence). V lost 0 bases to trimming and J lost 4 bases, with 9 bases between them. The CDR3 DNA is TGTGCCAGCAGCCAAGATCACAGGGCCACCGGGGAGCTGTTTTTT. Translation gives CASSQDHRATGELFF.

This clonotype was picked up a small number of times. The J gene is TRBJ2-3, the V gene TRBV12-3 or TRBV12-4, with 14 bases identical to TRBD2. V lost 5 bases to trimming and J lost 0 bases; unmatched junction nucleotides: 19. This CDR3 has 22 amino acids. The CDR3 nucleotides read TGTGCCAGCAGTCCCGGTGGGGGGACTAGCGGGGGAGGGCATTCTAGCACAGATACGCAGTATTTT. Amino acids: CASSPGGGTSGGGHSSTDTQYF.

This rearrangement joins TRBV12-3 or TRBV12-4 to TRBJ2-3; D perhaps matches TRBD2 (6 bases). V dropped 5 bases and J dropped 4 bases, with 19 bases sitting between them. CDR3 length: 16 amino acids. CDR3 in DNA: TGTGCCAGCAGTCCCTTGGACGGGAGAGGTGCAGATACGCAGTATTTT. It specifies CASSPLDGRGADTQYF.

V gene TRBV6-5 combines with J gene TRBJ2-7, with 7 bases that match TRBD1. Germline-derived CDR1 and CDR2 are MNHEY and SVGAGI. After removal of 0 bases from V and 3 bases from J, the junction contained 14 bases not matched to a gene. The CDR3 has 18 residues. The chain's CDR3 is CASSYSMQSGTASYEQYV. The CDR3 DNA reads TGTGCCAGCAGTTACTCGATGCAATCAGGGACAGCCAGCTACGAGCAGTACGTC.

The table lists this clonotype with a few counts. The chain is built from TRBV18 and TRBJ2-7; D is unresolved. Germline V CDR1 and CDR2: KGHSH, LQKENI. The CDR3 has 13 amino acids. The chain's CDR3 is CASSPTSSYEQYF. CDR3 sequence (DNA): TGTGCTAGCAGTCCCACCAGCTCCTACGAGCAGTACTTC. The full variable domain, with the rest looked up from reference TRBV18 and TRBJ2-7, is NAGVMQNPRHLVRRRGQEARLRCSPMKGHSHVYWYRQLPEEGLKFMVYLQKENIIDESGMPKERFSAEFPKEGPSILRIQQVVRGDSAAYFCASSPTSSYEQYFGPGTRLTVT.

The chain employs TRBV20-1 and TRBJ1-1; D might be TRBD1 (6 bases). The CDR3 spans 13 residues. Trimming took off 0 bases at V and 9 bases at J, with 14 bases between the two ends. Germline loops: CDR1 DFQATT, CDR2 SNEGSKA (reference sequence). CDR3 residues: CSARDQGNHKAFF. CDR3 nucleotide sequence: TGCAGTGCTAGAGATCAGGGGAATCATAAAGCTTTCTTT.

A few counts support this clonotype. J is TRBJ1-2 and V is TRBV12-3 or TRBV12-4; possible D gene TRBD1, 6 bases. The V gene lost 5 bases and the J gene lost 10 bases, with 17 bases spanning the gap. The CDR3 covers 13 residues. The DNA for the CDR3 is TGTGCCAGCAGTCCCCAGGGGCCCGCCTACTACACCTTC. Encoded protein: CASSPQGPAYYTF.

The DNA of the CDR3 is TGCAGTGCTAGAGATTATGGTAGCGGGATATCCTACAATGAGCAGTTCTTC. Protein sequence: CSARDYGSGISYNEQFF. The chain joins TRBV20-1 to TRBJ2-5; 8 positions agree with TRBD2. The J call may be in error: the DNA end matches TRBJ2-1 better. CDR1 DFQATT and CDR2 SNEGSKA come from the germline V gene (reference sequence). The CDR3 is made up of 17 amino acids.

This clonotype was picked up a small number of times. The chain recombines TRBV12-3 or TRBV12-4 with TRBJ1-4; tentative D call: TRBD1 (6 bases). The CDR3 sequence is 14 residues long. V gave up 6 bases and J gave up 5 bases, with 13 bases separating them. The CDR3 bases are TGTGCCAGCAGAACACAGGGTGGAAATGAAAAACTGTTTTTT. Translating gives CASRTQGGNEKLFF.

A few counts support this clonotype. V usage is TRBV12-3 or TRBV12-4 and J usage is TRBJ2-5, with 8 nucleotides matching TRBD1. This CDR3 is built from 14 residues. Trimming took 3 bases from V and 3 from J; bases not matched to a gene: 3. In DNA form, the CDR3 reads TGTGCCAGCAGTTTTACAGGGGGTAAAGAGACCCAGTACTTC. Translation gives CASSFTGGKETQYF.